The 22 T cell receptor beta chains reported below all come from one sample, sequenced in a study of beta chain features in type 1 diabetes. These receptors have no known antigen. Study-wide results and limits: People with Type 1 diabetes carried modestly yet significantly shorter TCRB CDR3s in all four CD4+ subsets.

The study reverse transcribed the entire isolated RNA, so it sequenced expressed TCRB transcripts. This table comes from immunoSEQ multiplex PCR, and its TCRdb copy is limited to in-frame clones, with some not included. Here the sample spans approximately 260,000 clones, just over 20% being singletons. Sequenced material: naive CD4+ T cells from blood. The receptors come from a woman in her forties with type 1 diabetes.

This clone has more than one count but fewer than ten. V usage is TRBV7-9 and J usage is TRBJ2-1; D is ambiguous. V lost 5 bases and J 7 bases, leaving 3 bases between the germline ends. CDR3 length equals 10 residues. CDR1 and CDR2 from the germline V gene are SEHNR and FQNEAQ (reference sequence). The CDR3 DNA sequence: TGTGCCAGCAGCCAGAATGAGCAGTTCTTC. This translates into CASSQNEQFF.

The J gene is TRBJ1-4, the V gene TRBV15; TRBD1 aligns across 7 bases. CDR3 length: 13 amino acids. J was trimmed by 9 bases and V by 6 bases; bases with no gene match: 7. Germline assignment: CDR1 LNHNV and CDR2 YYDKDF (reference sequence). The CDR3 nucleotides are TGTGCCACCAGTCGGCAGGGGGATCAAAAACTGTTTTTT. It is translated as CATSRQGDQKLFF.

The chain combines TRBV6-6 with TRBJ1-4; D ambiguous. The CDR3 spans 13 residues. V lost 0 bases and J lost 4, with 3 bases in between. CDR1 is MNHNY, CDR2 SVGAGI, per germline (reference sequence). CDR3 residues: CASSYSSNEKLFF. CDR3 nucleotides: TGTGCCAGCAGTTACTCCAGTAATGAAAAACTGTTTTTT.

The CDR3 bases are TGTGCCAGCAGCTTATCCGGGACTAGCGGTACCAATGAGCAGTTCTTC. Its protein product is CASSLSGTSGTNEQFF. This chain links TRBV7-8 with TRBJ2-1, with 11 bases lining up with TRBD2. J lost 6 bases, V lost 2 bases, and 6 bases had no gene match. CDR1 and CDR2 from the germline V gene are SGHVS and FQNEAQ. This CDR3 comprises 16 residues.

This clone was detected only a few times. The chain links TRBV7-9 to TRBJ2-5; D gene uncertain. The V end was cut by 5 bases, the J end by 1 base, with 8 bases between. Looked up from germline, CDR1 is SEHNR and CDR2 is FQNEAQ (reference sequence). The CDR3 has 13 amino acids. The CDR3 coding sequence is TGTGCCAGCAGCGTGGGCCCCCAAGAGACCCAGTACTTC. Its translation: CASSVGPQETQYF.

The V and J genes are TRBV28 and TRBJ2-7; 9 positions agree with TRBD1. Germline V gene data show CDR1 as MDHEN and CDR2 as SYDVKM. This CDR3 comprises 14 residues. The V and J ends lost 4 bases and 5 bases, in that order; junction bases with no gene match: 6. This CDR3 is CASSWGQGKDEQYF. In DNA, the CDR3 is TGTGCCAGCAGTTGGGGACAGGGAAAGGACGAGCAGTACTTC.

The CDR3 DNA reads TGCGCCAGCAGTCTACAGGGGGCTTCTGCTGAAGCTTTCTTT. Its translation is CASSLQGASAEAFF. The chain carries TRBV5-1 and TRBJ1-1, with 9 bases identical to TRBD1. The CDR3 is 14 residues long. From germline, CDR1 is SGHRS and CDR2 YFSETQ. The V and J ends lost 5 bases and 6 bases, in that order; junction bases with no gene match: 8.

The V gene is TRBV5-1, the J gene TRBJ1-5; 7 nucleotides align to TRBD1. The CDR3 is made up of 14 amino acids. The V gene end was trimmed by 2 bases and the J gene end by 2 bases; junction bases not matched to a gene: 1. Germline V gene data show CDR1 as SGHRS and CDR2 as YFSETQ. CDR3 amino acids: CASSFGQGNQPQHF. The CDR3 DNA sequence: TGCGCCAGCAGCTTTGGACAGGGCAATCAGCCCCAGCATTTT.

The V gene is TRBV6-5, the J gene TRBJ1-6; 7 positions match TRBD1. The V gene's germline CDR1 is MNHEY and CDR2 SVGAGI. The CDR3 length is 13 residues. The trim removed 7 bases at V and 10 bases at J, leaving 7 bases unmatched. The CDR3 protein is CASKNRGVSPLHF. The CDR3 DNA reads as TGTGCCAGCAAAAACAGGGGTGTCTCACCCCTCCACTTT.

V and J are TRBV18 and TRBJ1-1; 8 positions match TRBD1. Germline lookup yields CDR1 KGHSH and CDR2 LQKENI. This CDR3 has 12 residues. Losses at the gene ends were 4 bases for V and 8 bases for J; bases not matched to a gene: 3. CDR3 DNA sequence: TGTGCCAGCTCACTCCGGGACAGGGAAGCTTTCTTT. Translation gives CASSLRDREAFF.

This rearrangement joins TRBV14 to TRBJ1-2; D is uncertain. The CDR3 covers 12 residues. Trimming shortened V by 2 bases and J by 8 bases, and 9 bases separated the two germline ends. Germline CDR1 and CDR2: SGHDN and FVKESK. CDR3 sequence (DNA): TGTGCCAGCAGCCAACGGACTCTCGGCTACACCTTC. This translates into CASSQRTLGYTF.

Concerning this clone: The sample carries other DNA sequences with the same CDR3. The CDR3 nucleotides read TGCGCCAGCAGCGAGGGGAACACTGAAGCTTTCTTT. Translating it yields CASSEGNTEAFF. This chain links TRBV5-1 with TRBJ1-1; D gene ambiguous. This CDR3 region has 12 residues. V lost 4 bases and J 1 base, leaving 5 bases between the germline ends. CDR1 is SGHRS, CDR2 YFSETQ, per germline.

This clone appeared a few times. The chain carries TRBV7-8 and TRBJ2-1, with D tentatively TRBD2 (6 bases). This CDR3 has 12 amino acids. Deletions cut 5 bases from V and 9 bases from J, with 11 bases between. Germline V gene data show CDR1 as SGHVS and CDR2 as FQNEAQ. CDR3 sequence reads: CASSLKRVEQFF. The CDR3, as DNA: TGTGCCAGCAGCCTTAAGCGGGTTGAGCAGTTCTTC.

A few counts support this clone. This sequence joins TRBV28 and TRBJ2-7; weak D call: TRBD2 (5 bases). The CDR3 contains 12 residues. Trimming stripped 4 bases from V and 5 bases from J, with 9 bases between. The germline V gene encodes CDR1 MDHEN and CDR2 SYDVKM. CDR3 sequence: CASSWLANEQYF. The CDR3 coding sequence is TGTGCCAGCAGTTGGCTAGCCAACGAGCAGTACTTC.

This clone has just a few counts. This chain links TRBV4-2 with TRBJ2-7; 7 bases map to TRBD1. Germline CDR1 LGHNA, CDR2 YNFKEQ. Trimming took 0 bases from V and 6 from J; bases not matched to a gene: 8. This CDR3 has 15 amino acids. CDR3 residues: CASSQEELGGGEQYF. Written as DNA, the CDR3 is TGTGCCAGCAGCCAAGAGGAGTTAGGGGGCGGCGAGCAGTACTTC.

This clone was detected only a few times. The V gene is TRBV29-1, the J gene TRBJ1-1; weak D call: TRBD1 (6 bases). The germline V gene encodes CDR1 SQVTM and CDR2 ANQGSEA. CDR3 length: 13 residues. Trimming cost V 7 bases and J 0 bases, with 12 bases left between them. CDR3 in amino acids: CSAQGRMNTEAFF. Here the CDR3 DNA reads TGCAGCGCTCAGGGGCGGATGAACACTGAAGCTTTCTTT.

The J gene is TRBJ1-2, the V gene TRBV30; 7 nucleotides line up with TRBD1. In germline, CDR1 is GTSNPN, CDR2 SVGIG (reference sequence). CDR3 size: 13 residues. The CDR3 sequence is CAGTGTAGYGYTF. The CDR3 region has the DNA TGTGCTGGAACCGGGACAGCCGGCTATGGCTACACCTTC.

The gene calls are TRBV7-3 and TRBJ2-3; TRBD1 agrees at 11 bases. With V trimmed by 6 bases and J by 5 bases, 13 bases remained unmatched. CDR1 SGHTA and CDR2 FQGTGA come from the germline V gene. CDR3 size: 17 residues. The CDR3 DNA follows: TGTGCCAGCAGTCGCGCCCCGGGACAGGGGGACCGAGATACGCAGTATTTT. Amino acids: CASSRAPGQGDRDTQYF. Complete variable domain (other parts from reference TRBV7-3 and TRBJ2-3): GAGVSQTPSNKVTEKGKYVELRCDPISGHTALYWYRQSLGQGPEFLIYFQGTGAADDSGLPNDRFFAVRPEGSVSTLKIQRTERGDSAVYLCASSRAPGQGDRDTQYFGPGTRLTVL.

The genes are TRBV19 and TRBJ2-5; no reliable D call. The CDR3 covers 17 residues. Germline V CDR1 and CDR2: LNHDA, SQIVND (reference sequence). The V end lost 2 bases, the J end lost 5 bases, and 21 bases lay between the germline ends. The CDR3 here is CASSIRVGAGAPETQYF. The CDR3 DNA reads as TGTGCCAGTAGTATACGAGTCGGAGCTGGCGCCCCGGAGACCCAGTACTTC.

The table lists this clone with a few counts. In DNA form, the CDR3 reads TGTGCCAGCACCCCCCCGAGCTCCTACAATGAGCAGTTCTTC. Translation gives CASTPPSSYNEQFF. The rearrangement links TRBV28 to TRBJ2-1; the D is unclear. The CDR3 runs to 14 residues. CDR1 is MDHEN and CDR2 is SYDVKM in the germline V gene. Trimming stripped 7 bases from V and 0 bases from J, with 10 bases between.

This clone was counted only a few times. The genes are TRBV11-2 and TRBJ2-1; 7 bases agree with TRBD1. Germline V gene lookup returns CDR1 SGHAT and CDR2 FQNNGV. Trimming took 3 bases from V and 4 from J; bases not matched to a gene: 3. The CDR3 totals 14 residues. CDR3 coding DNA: TGTGCCAGCAGCTTGACAGGGTGGTACAATGAGCAGTTCTTC. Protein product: CASSLTGWYNEQFF.

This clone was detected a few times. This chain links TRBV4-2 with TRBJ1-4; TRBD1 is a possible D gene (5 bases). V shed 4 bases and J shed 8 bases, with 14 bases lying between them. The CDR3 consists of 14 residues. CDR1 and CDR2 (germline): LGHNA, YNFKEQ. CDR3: CASSRRGVEEKLFF. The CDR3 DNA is TGTGCCAGCAGCCGGAGGGGAGTGGAGGAAAAACTGTTTTTT.